The clone carrying this T cell receptor beta chain was found once. These data originate in a study of CD8+CD57+ T cells in acquired aplastic anemia. TCR beta VDJ and CDR3 profiling used genomic DNA as template. TCRdb independently ran MiXCR on the reads; one entry per CDR3 protein. The sample lists under 200,000 distinct CDR3 sequences, roughly 50% seen once, with about 1.7% in the top ten. In patients chosen for sequencing, flow cytometry had shown CD8+CD57+ cell expansion. What was sequenced was sorted CD4+, CD8+, or CD8+CD57+ T cells (not recorded which) from PBMCs. The clonotype was recovered from a human donor with aplastic anemia.

The DNA of the CDR3 is TGTGCCAGCAGCGTAGCTGGGGAACGAACCGGGGAGCTGTTTTTT. Translation gives CASSVAGERTGELFF. The genes are TRBV9 and TRBJ2-2; no clear D gene. V was shortened by 0 bases and J by 5 bases, with 11 bases between the two germline ends. Germline V gene data show CDR1 as SGDLS and CDR2 as YYNGEE. This CDR3 is built from 15 residues. Filled out from reference TRBV9 and TRBJ2-2, the complete variable domain reads DSGVTQTPKHLITATGQRVTLRCSPRSGDLSVYWYQQSLDQGLQFLIQYYNGEERAKGNILERFSAQQFPDLHSELNLSSLELGDSALYFCASSVAGERTGELFFGEGSRLTVL.